This T cell receptor beta chain was recovered during a study of metastatic and nonmetastatic thyroid tumors. Study summary: From malignant and benign thyroid patients, repertoires in blood and in tumor or nodule tissue were compared.

Notes on this clone: One junction end disagrees with the germline gene, perhaps due to a read error. Other nucleotide sequences in the sample specify the same CDR3.

Germline V gene sequence: CDR1 ENHRY, CDR2 SYGVKD. The CDR3 is made up of 15 amino acids. TCRdb redid the clone calls on the PCR reads using MiXCR. The table shows roughly 13,000 clones, with 25% to 30% occurring only once. Thyroid surgery took place with no prior treatment in any patient. The V gene is TRBV10-3, the J gene TRBJ2-3; weak D call: TRBD2 (6 bases). Material for sequencing was tumor tissue. This sequence was found in a female donor with papillary thyroid cancer or a benign thyroid nodule (not recorded which). Some clones in this sample may be carry-over from other donors' samples. CDR3 nucleotides: TGTGCCTGCGCAGTAGGGCGGGGCCGGGCAGATACGCAATATTTT. Its protein product is CACAVGRGRADTQYF.